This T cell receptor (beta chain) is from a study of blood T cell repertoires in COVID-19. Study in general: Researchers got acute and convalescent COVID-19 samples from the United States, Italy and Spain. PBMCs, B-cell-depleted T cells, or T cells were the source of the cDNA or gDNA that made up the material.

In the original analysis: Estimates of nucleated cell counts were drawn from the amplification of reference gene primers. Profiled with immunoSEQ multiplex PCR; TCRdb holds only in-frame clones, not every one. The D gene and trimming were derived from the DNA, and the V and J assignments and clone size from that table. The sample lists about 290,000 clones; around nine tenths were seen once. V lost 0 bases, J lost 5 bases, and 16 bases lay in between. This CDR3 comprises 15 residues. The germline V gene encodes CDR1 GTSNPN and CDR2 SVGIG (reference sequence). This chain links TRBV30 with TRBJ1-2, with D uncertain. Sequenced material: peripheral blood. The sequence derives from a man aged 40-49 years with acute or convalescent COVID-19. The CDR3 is CAWSVPRWGEYGYTF. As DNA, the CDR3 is TGTGCCTGGAGTGTACCTCGATGGGGAGAATATGGCTACACCTTC.